The 15 T cell receptor beta chains below were found in one sample sequenced in a study of blood T cell repertoires in COVID-19. Only in-frame clones appear in the TCRdb table, and some are missing; sequencing was by immunoSEQ multiplex PCR. The repertoire has roughly 94,000 clones, around 80% of them found once; the top ten carry around 25%. The specimen sequenced was peripheral blood. The source of these receptors is a man aged 55 to 70 with acute or convalescent COVID-19.

The CDR3 DNA follows: TGTGCCAGTAGTATCGGGACAGCATCCGATGAGCAGTTCTTC. Translated: CASSIGTASDEQFF. This chain uses TRBV19 with TRBJ2-1; 7 bases map to TRBD1. Unmatched junction bases numbered 7, after V lost 3 bases and J lost 8 bases. Germline loops: CDR1 LNHDA, CDR2 SQIVND (reference sequence). The CDR3 is 14 amino acids.

The chain has TRBV19 and TRBJ2-7, with 7 bases aligning to TRBD1. With 2 bases clipped from V and 4 bases from J, the junction kept 5 bases outside the gene matches. Germline-derived CDR1 and CDR2 are LNHDA and SQIVND (reference sequence). This CDR3 region has 14 residues. CDR3 sequence: CASSIRGRVYEQYF. The CDR3, as DNA: TGTGCCAGTAGTATAAGGGGGCGGGTGTACGAGCAGTACTTC. The whole variable domain, remainder taken from reference TRBV19 and TRBJ2-7, is DGGITQSPKYLFRKEGQNVTLSCEQNLNHDAMYWYRQDPGQGLRLIYYSQIVNDFQKGDIAEGYSVSREKKESFPLTVTSAQKNPTAFYLCASSIRGRVYEQYFGPGTRLTVT.

This chain connects TRBV5-8 to TRBJ2-4; 14 bases fit TRBD2. V was pared by 4 bases and J by 8 bases, with 8 bases of the junction left unmatched. The CDR3 runs 16 residues. Per the germline V gene, CDR1 is SGHTS and CDR2 is YDEGEE. The CDR3 loop is CASSPETSGGADIQYF. The CDR3 DNA reads TGTGCCAGCAGCCCCGAGACTAGCGGGGGGGCGGACATTCAGTACTTC.

The chain has TRBV28 and TRBJ1-1; D not resolved. The CDR3 extends over 11 amino acids. The germline V gene encodes CDR1 MDHEN and CDR2 SYDVKM. V was trimmed by 2 bases and J by 7 bases, leaving 5 bases between them. The DNA of the CDR3 is TGTGCCAGCAGTTTACGGTTTGAAGCTTTCTTT. Translating gives CASSLRFEAFF. The variable domain in full, completed from reference TRBV28 and TRBJ1-1, reads DVKVTQSSRYLVKRTGEKVFLECVQDMDHENMFWYRQDPGLGLRLIYFSYDVKMKEKGDIPEGYSVSREKKERFSLILESASTNQTSMYLCASSLRFEAFFGQGTRLTVV.

The V call is TRBV4-3, the J call TRBJ2-1; 16 bases are shared with TRBD2. The CDR3 consists of 18 residues. Germline V lookup: CDR1 LGHNA, CDR2 YSLEER. J lost 10 bases, V lost 0 bases, and 9 bases had no gene match. The chain's CDR3 is CASSQEVGTSGGVWEQFF. The CDR3, as DNA: TGCGCCAGCAGCCAAGAGGTCGGGACTAGCGGGGGGGTTTGGGAGCAGTTCTTC.

This chain uses TRBV10-3 with TRBJ2-1; 11 bases fit TRBD2. The germline V gene has CDR1 ENHRY and CDR2 SYGVKD. The CDR3 has 14 residues. After removal of 2 bases from V and 9 bases from J, the junction contained 3 bases not matched to a gene. Here the CDR3 DNA reads TGTGCCATCAGTGAGGGACTAGCGGGTGGTGAGCAGTTCTTC. Translating gives CAISEGLAGGEQFF.

The chain combines TRBV28 with TRBJ1-5; D gene unclear. The CDR3 extends over 14 amino acids. Germline-derived CDR1 and CDR2 are MDHEN and SYDVKM. V lost 3 bases and J lost 7, with 13 bases in between. The chain's CDR3 is CASSFGREEQPQHF. The CDR3 nucleotides are TGTGCCAGCAGTTTTGGGCGGGAAGAGCAGCCCCAGCATTTT.

The V call is TRBV5-1, the J call TRBJ2-7; 12 bases align to TRBD1. Germline CDR1 reads SGHRS; CDR2 reads YFSETQ. The V and J ends lost 3 bases and 5 bases, in that order; junction bases with no gene match: 3. The length of the CDR3 is 14 residues. CDR3 bases: TGCGCCAGCAGCTCCGGGACAGGGGGCGACGAGCAGTACTTC. Residues: CASSSGTGGDEQYF.

The chain couples TRBV7-2 to TRBJ1-2; TRBD1 matches at 10 bases. The CDR3 extends over 15 amino acids. The V segment lost 4 bases and the J segment 8 bases; nucleotides outside the gene matches: 10. From germline, CDR1 is SGHTA and CDR2 FQGNSA. The CDR3 spells CASSSGQGISRGYTF. CDR3 DNA: TGTGCCAGCAGCTCGGGACAGGGGATTAGTAGAGGCTACACCTTC.

In regard to this clone: The junction departs from germline at one end; a sequencing error may be responsible. This sequence joins TRBV12-3 or TRBV12-4 and TRBJ2-7; D is possibly TRBD2 (5 bases). The CDR3 covers 13 residues. CDR3 DNA sequence: TGTGCCAGCAGTTTGTCTAGCTCCCACGAGCAGTACTTC. Its translation: CASSLSSSHEQYF.

The genes are TRBV4-2 and TRBJ1-4; 7 nucleotides align to TRBD1. V lost 4 bases and J lost 8; bases outside the gene matches: 7. Germline V gives CDR1 LGHNA, CDR2 YNFKEQ. The CDR3 has 14 amino acids. The CDR3 region is CASSPPTGDEKLFF. CDR3 DNA sequence: TGTGCCAGCAGCCCACCCACAGGGGACGAAAAACTGTTTTTT.

The V call is TRBV7-9, the J call TRBJ1-1; D is undetermined. The CDR3 consists of 12 residues. In germline, CDR1 is SEHNR, CDR2 FQNEAQ (reference sequence). Trimming removed 0 bases from V and 6 bases from J, with 5 bases in between. CDR3 residues: CASSLAAAEAFF. The CDR3 region has the DNA TGTGCCAGCAGCTTAGCAGCGGCTGAAGCTTTCTTT.

The chain is built from TRBV18 and TRBJ2-4; maybe TRBD1 (7 bases). V was cut by 3 bases and J by 9 bases, with 18 bases left in between. This CDR3 contains 15 residues. Germline CDR1 and CDR2: KGHSH and LQKENI. CDR3 in amino acids: CASSPRQRQGGIQYF. As DNA, the CDR3 is TGTGCCAGCTCACCCCGGCAGAGACAGGGAGGCATTCAGTACTTC.

The chain couples TRBV7-6 to TRBJ2-3, with 8 bases fitting TRBD2. The CDR3 has 16 residues. CDR1 and CDR2 from the germline V gene are SGHVS and FNYEAQ. Trimming cost V 5 bases and J 2 bases; bases outside gene matches: 9. The chain's CDR3 is CASSPRPGGFTDTQYF. CDR3 sequence (DNA): TGTGCCAGCAGCCCCCGGCCGGGGGGGTTCACAGATACGCAGTATTTT.

This chain connects TRBV10-3 to TRBJ2-5, with a possible D match to TRBD2 (6 bases). Germline V gives CDR1 ENHRY, CDR2 SYGVKD. Trimming left V 3 bases short and J 5 bases short, with 16 bases between. The CDR3 has 15 residues. The CDR3, as DNA: TGTGCCATCAGTGATTTGCTCCGGGACTCTGAGACCCAGTACTTC. This gives the protein CAISDLLRDSETQYF.